Below are 19 T cell receptor beta chains sequenced from a single sample in a study of prognosis after radiotherapy for stage I lung cancer (dated by TCRdb to the early 2020s). Sequencing was carried out with an Illumina HiSeq 3000. Two rounds of multiplex PCR were performed to amplify the TCR beta CDR3 region from genomic DNA. In the first PCR round, primers specific to each TRBV and TRBJ gene were used, and the primer sequences were filed in Chinese patent CN105087789A. Using fastp at Q25 and MiXCR, TCRdb reprocessed the public reads and kept productive beta chains. Every distinct CDR3 protein forms one entry, paired with its most common genes and DNA. For this sample there are roughly 14,000 distinct CDR3 sequences; around 29% appear just once. The ten largest account for roughly 25% of the sample. Sequenced material: PBMCs, taken before or after stereotactic body radiation therapy (not recorded which). The receptor set was obtained from a donor aged 50 or older with non-small cell lung cancer.

Relative to its sample, this clonotype is medium-sized (0.01 to 0.1%). V gene TRBV9 combines with J gene TRBJ2-3; 7 bases match TRBD2. Per germline, CDR1 SGDLS and CDR2 YYNGEE. With 3 bases clipped from V and 0 bases from J, the junction kept 7 bases outside the gene matches. The CDR3 runs 16 residues. The CDR3 sequence is CASSAELATSTDTQYF. The CDR3 nucleotides read TGTGCCAGCAGCGCCGAACTAGCGACTAGCACAGATACGCAGTATTTT.

CDR3: CASKLAANTGGLFF. The CDR3, as DNA: TGCGCCAGCAAACTAGCGGCGAACACCGGGGGTCTGTTTTTT. The J gene is TRBJ2-2, the V gene TRBV5-1; 8 positions match TRBD2. CDR1 SGHRS and CDR2 YFSETQ come from the germline V gene. The CDR3 consists of 14 residues. The ends lost 6 bases at V and 14 bases at J; junction bases unmatched: 15.

This clonotype was recorded many times. The chain has TRBV29-1 and TRBJ2-3; D unresolved. The V gene lost 2 bases and the J gene lost 6 bases, with 9 bases spanning the gap. The germline CDR1 and CDR2 sequences are SQVTM and ANQGSEA. CDR3 size: 12 residues. The CDR3 DNA is TGCAGCGTTGAACGAAATACGGATACGCAGTATTTT. Amino acids: CSVERNTDTQYF.

This clonotype was detected ten times or more. The rearrangement links TRBV3-1 to TRBJ2-7, with 9 positions matching TRBD2. Per germline, CDR1 LGHDT and CDR2 YNNKEL (reference sequence). Trimming at V came to 2 bases and at J to 3 bases, leaving 17 bases not matched to a gene. CDR3 length equals 19 residues. The CDR3 nucleotides are TGTGCCAGCAGCCAAAGGCGGGGGGCCGGGACTAGCTGGGTCTACGAGCAGTACTTC. This translates into CASSQRRGAGTSWVYEQYF.

Of note for this clonotype: This probably arose from a read error, given a far larger clone one base away. The chain combines TRBV7-2 with TRBJ2-3; D perhaps matches TRBD1 (5 bases). The CDR3 length is 12 residues. Germline CDR1 is SGHTA and CDR2 is FQGNSA. Trimming took off 6 bases at V and 8 bases at J, with 12 bases between the two ends. The CDR3 DNA follows: TGTGCCAGCAGTTGGCAGGGTAGTACGCAGTATTTT. Protein sequence: CASSWQGSTQYF.

This clonotype was found many times. This sequence joins TRBV25-1 and TRBJ2-7; 7 nucleotides match TRBD1. V lost 8 bases and J lost 0; bases outside the gene matches: 4. The CDR3 length is 13 residues. From germline, CDR1 is MGHDK and CDR2 SYGVNS. The CDR3 DNA sequence: TGTGCCAGCGGGGACAGCCTCTCCTACGAGCAGTACTTC. Protein product: CASGDSLSYEQYF.

Turning to this clonotype: It may be a read error: a sequence one base away is much more abundant. The chain combines TRBV18 with TRBJ1-6, with D uncertain. Germline V gene lookup returns CDR1 KGHSH and CDR2 LQKENI. This CDR3 comprises 15 residues. The ends were cut back, 1 base at V and 4 bases at J, with 8 bases in the middle. The CDR3 protein is CASSPRADYNSPLHF. Written as DNA, the CDR3 is TGTGCCAGCTCACCACGGGCGGATTATAATTCACCCCTCCACTTT.

The sample holds many counts of this clonotype. J is TRBJ2-5 and V is TRBV7-6; 11 nucleotides align to TRBD2. CDR1 SGHVS and CDR2 FNYEAQ come from the germline V gene. The V gene end was trimmed by 1 base and the J gene end by 4 bases; junction bases not matched to a gene: 2. The CDR3 is 15 residues long. In DNA form, the CDR3 reads TGTGCCAGCAGCTTAGGGGGGACTAGCGGAGAGACCCAGTACTTC. Encoded protein: CASSLGGTSGETQYF.

This clonotype was found many times. This chain joins TRBV3-1 and TRBJ1-1; D is ambiguous. Germline CDR1 is LGHDT and CDR2 is YNNKEL (reference sequence). Trimming stripped 1 base from V and 8 bases from J, with 14 bases between. This CDR3 comprises 14 residues. CDR3: CASSQAVVPTEAFF. CDR3 DNA: TGTGCCAGCAGCCAAGCGGTAGTTCCCACGGAAGCTTTCTTT.

This clonotype was seen at least ten times. The genes are TRBV5-5 and TRBJ2-7; 7 nucleotides align to TRBD1. Germline assignment: CDR1 SGHKS and CDR2 YYEKEE (reference sequence). J was trimmed by 3 bases and V by 4 bases; bases with no gene match: 4. The CDR3 consists of 13 residues. The CDR3 loop is CASSVNRGYEQYF. The CDR3 bases are TGTGCCAGCAGCGTAAACAGGGGCTACGAGCAGTACTTC. Full variable domain (missing parts from reference TRBV5-5 and TRBJ2-7): DAGVTQSPTHLIKTRGQQVTLRCSPISGHKSVSWYQQVLGQGPQFIFQYYEKEERGRGNFPDRFSARQFPNYSSELNVNALLLGDSALYLCASSVNRGYEQYFGPGTRLTVT.

By sample share, this clonotype is medium-sized. The chain employs TRBV5-1 and TRBJ2-2; no definite D call. CDR1 and CDR2 (germline): SGHRS, YFSETQ. V was cut by 0 bases and J by 0 bases, with 3 bases left in between. This CDR3 region has 14 residues. The chain's CDR3 is CASSLDPNTGELFF. CDR3 nucleotides: TGCGCCAGCAGCTTGGACCCGAACACCGGGGAGCTGTTTTTT.

Concerning this clonotype: The junction does not match germline at one end; this may be a read error. The CDR3 nucleotides are TGTGCCAGCAGCTTAGGGCAGCCTGTGGCCAACCTCCTGACTTTC. The encoded protein is CASSLGQPVANLLTF. The chain couples TRBV11-2 to TRBJ2-6; no definite D call. CDR3 length: 15 amino acids. Germline values: CDR1 SGHAT, CDR2 FQNNGV.

The J gene is TRBJ2-7, the V gene TRBV15; 8 nucleotides match TRBD2. V shed 10 bases, J shed 6 bases, and the junction held 11 bases outside the gene matches. This CDR3 contains 13 residues. In germline, CDR1 is LNHNV, CDR2 YYDKDF (reference sequence). The CDR3 reads CAIRDGLAPEQYF. CDR3 DNA: TGTGCCATCAGAGATGGACTAGCTCCCGAGCAGTACTTC.

This clonotype was observed a few times. V gene TRBV19 combines with J gene TRBJ2-3; the D gene is possibly TRBD1 (5 bases). The CDR3 contains 17 residues. The germline gives CDR1 LNHDA, CDR2 SQIVND (reference sequence). V was cut by 7 bases and J by 0 bases, with 20 bases left in between. The CDR3 loop is CASKVDWGAPSTDTQYF. CDR3 DNA sequence: TGTGCCAGTAAGGTAGATTGGGGCGCCCCTAGCACAGATACGCAGTATTTT.

This chain links TRBV28 with TRBJ2-1, with D maybe TRBD2 (5 bases). CDR3 length equals 13 residues. V was pared by 7 bases and J by 8 bases, with 15 bases between. Germline CDR1 and CDR2: MDHEN and SYDVKM. CDR3 in amino acids: CASTTRSRHEQFF. Here the CDR3 DNA reads TGTGCCAGCACAACTAGAAGTCGTCATGAGCAGTTCTTC.

This clonotype came up many times. This chain joins TRBV7-2 and TRBJ2-3; D unresolved. Germline assignment: CDR1 SGHTA and CDR2 FQGNSA. Deletions cut 5 bases from V and 8 bases from J, with 14 bases between. This CDR3 is 13 amino acids long. The CDR3 loop reads CASSPNVLGTQYF. The CDR3 DNA is TGTGCCAGCAGCCCCAACGTCCTAGGTACGCAGTATTTT.

The rearrangement links TRBV5-1 to TRBJ1-1, with D tentatively TRBD1 (6 bases). Trimming shortened V by 4 bases and J by 10 bases, and 20 bases separated the two germline ends. CDR3 length: 14 amino acids. CDR1 is SGHRS and CDR2 is YFSETQ in the germline V gene. DNA of the CDR3: TGCGCCAGCAGCGATCGACAGGTGGATTTTGGAGCTTTCTTT. It is translated as CASSDRQVDFGAFF. Combining the CDR3 with reference TRBV5-1 and TRBJ1-1 gives the whole variable domain KAGVTQTPRYLIKTRGQQVTLSCSPISGHRSVSWYQQTPGQGLQFLFEYFSETQRNKGNFPGRFSGRQFSNSRSEMNVSTLELGDSALYLCASSDRQVDFGAFFGQGTRLTVV.

This sequence joins TRBV7-6 and TRBJ2-1, with 11 bases that match TRBD2. Germline V gene sequence: CDR1 SGHVS, CDR2 FNYEAQ. The J segment lost 6 bases and the V segment lost 2 bases, leaving 6 bases of the junction unmatched. This CDR3 is 16 amino acids long. The CDR3: CASSLCGLAGSNEQFF. Written as DNA, the CDR3 is TGTGCCAGCAGCTTATGCGGACTAGCGGGTAGCAATGAGCAGTTCTTC.

This clonotype was observed many times. The chain employs TRBV7-8 and TRBJ2-5; D not certain. The germline V gene encodes CDR1 SGHVS and CDR2 FQNEAQ. The CDR3 runs to 15 residues. The V gene lost 9 bases and the J gene lost 7 bases, with 24 bases spanning the gap. CDR3 sequence: CASTPTRRADGTQYF. The CDR3 coding sequence is TGTGCCAGTACGCCGACTCGCCGGGCTGATGGGACCCAGTACTTC. Complete variable domain (other parts from reference TRBV7-8 and TRBJ2-5): GAGVSQSPRYKVAKRGQDVALRCDPISGHVSLFWYQQALGQGPEFLTYFQNEAQLDKSGLPSDRFFAERPEGSVSTLKIQRTQQEDSAVYLCASTPTRRADGTQYFGPGTRLLVL.